Shown below are 28 T cell receptor beta chains from a single sample sequenced in a study of blood T cell repertoires in COVID-19. Some clones are missing from TCRdb's copy, which holds only in-frame ones; the method was immunoSEQ multiplex PCR. The table has 200,000 to 250,000 clones, approximately 80% seen once. Sequenced material: peripheral blood. These receptors all come from a woman of 80 years or more with active or convalescent COVID-19.

The chain couples TRBV5-1 to TRBJ1-2; no definite D call. V gave up 4 bases and J gave up 10 bases, with 20 bases separating them. Germline V CDR1 and CDR2: SGHRS, YFSETQ. The length of the CDR3 is 14 residues. The CDR3 region is CASSPTGGSLDYTF. The CDR3 DNA is TGCGCCAGCAGCCCCACGGGTGGAAGCCTAGACTACACCTTC.

This clone was seen just once. The chain links TRBV6-5 to TRBJ2-7; 8 bases line up with TRBD2. With 2 bases clipped from V and 1 base from J, the junction kept 7 bases outside the gene matches. CDR3 length: 16 residues. Germline lookup yields CDR1 MNHEY and CDR2 SVGAGI. The CDR3 DNA is TGTGCCAGCAGTTACACGCTACGGGGGGGTTCCTACGAGCAGTACTTC. Protein sequence: CASSYTLRGGSYEQYF.

This clone appeared a few times. The chain recombines TRBV20-1 with TRBJ2-7; 8 bases fit TRBD1. The length of the CDR3 is 11 residues. The germline V gene has CDR1 DFQATT and CDR2 SNEGSKA (reference sequence). V was pared by 6 bases and J by 3 bases, with 1 base of the junction left unmatched. The CDR3 sequence is CSAQGDYEQYF. The CDR3 DNA sequence: TGCAGTGCACAGGGGGACTACGAGCAGTACTTC.

This chain connects TRBV19 to TRBJ2-1, with 9 bases aligning to TRBD1. V lost 8 bases to trimming and J lost 11 bases; unmatched junction nucleotides: 13. CDR3 length: 14 residues. CDR1 and CDR2 (germline): LNHDA, SQIVND (reference sequence). CDR3 nucleotides: TGTGCCAGTCGGCGGGACAGGGTAAACCCTAAGCAGTTCTTC. Protein sequence: CASRRDRVNPKQFF. The full variable domain, its missing parts supplied by reference TRBV19 and TRBJ2-1, is DGGITQSPKYLFRKEGQNVTLSCEQNLNHDAMYWYRQDPGQGLRLIYYSQIVNDFQKGDIAEGYSVSREKKESFPLTVTSAQKNPTAFYLCASRRDRVNPKQFFGPGTRLTVL.

V and J are TRBV30 and TRBJ2-7; tentative D call: TRBD2 (6 bases). The CDR3 has 14 residues. Trimming left V 0 bases short and J 7 bases short, with 16 bases between. Germline V gene lookup returns CDR1 GTSNPN and CDR2 SVGIG (reference sequence). CDR3 region: CAWSVGGSRFEQYF. The CDR3 DNA reads as TGTGCCTGGAGTGTTGGAGGGAGTAGATTTGAGCAGTACTTC.

The chain employs TRBV24-1 and TRBJ1-4, with 7 bases matching TRBD1. V dropped 3 bases and J dropped 5; count of bases not matched to a gene: 5. From germline, CDR1 is KGHDR and CDR2 SFDVKD. The CDR3 totals 15 residues. This chain's CDR3 is CATSDGTVINEKLFF. For the CDR3, the DNA is TGTGCCACCAGTGATGGGACAGTAATAAATGAAAAACTGTTTTTT.

This clone came up once. J is TRBJ2-5 and V is TRBV7-2; 8 bases are a match to TRBD2. This CDR3 region has 15 residues. The ends lost 6 bases at V and 5 bases at J; junction bases unmatched: 11. Germline lookup yields CDR1 SGHTA and CDR2 FQGNSA. CDR3: CASRRLAGNLETQYF. The CDR3 DNA reads TGTGCCAGCAGGCGATTAGCGGGGAACCTTGAGACCCAGTACTTC.

The V call is TRBV27, the J call TRBJ1-2; D is possibly TRBD1 (5 bases). The CDR3 runs 16 residues. Germline CDR1 and CDR2: MNHEY and SMNVEV (reference sequence). V gave up 6 bases and J gave up 2 bases, with 19 bases separating them. CDR3 sequence reads: CASSHRTPLSNYGYTF. The CDR3 nucleotides are TGTGCCAGCAGCCACAGGACACCCCTATCGAACTATGGCTACACCTTC.

This clone is a singleton in its sample. This CDR3 is CASSLIGTGGTEAFF. In nucleotides, the CDR3 is TGTGCCAGCAGCTTAATCGGGACAGGGGGCACTGAAGCTTTCTTT. The rearrangement links TRBV5-6 to TRBJ1-1, with 11 bases that match TRBD1. The V gene's germline CDR1 is SGHDT and CDR2 YYEEEE. CDR3 length: 15 residues. V lost 2 bases to trimming and J lost 4 bases; unmatched junction nucleotides: 4.

On this clone: This sample also contains other DNA sequences that code for the same CDR3. The chain uses TRBV7-2 and TRBJ2-7; 11 bases are a match to TRBD1. CDR3 length equals 14 residues. Germline-derived CDR1 and CDR2 are SGHTA and FQGNSA. V lost 3 bases and J lost 2; bases outside the gene matches: 0. The CDR3 sequence: CASSLDRGPYEQYF. DNA for the CDR3: TGTGCCAGCAGCTTGGACAGGGGGCCCTACGAGCAGTACTTC.

The chain recombines TRBV5-1 with TRBJ1-1, with D perhaps TRBD1 (6 bases). Germline lookup yields CDR1 SGHRS and CDR2 YFSETQ. V was pared by 2 bases and J by 5 bases, with 10 bases between. There are 13 residues in the CDR3. DNA of the CDR3: TGCGCCAGCAGCTTACCAGGGGTAACTGAAGCTTTCTTT. Translation: CASSLPGVTEAFF. Full variable domain (outside the CDR3, taken from reference TRBV5-1 and TRBJ1-1): KAGVTQTPRYLIKTRGQQVTLSCSPISGHRSVSWYQQTPGQGLQFLFEYFSETQRNKGNFPGRFSGRQFSNSRSEMNVSTLELGDSALYLCASSLPGVTEAFFGQGTRLTVV.

The gene calls are TRBV5-4 and TRBJ2-5; D is ambiguous. The germline V gene has CDR1 SGHNT and CDR2 YYREEE (reference sequence). The length of the CDR3 is 13 residues. V was pared by 1 base and J by 5 bases, with 9 bases between. CDR3 nucleotides: TGTGCCAGCAGCTTGATTAATCAGGAGACCCAGTACTTC. It specifies CASSLINQETQYF.

The chain links TRBV19 to TRBJ2-4; tentatively, D is TRBD2 (6 bases). The CDR3 contains 13 residues. Germline CDR1 LNHDA, CDR2 SQIVND (reference sequence). The V and J ends lost 6 bases and 7 bases respectively, with 13 bases between them. The CDR3 bases are TGTGCCAGTAGCCGAGGAGGGATTAACATTCAGTACTTC. This encodes CASSRGGINIQYF.

The V and J genes are TRBV19 and TRBJ1-5; 8 nucleotides agree with TRBD1. The germline V gene has CDR1 LNHDA and CDR2 SQIVND (reference sequence). J lost 6 bases, V lost 1 base, and 5 bases had no gene match. This CDR3 comprises 15 residues. The DNA for the CDR3 is TGTGCCAGTAGTATAGGGACAGGGATGGGTCAGCCCCAGCATTTT. This translates into CASSIGTGMGQPQHF.

This chain uses TRBV20-1 with TRBJ2-3; 11 bases line up with TRBD1. CDR1 DFQATT and CDR2 SNEGSKA come from the germline V gene (reference sequence). This CDR3 has 14 residues. J gave up 8 bases and V 3 bases, and 7 bases lay outside the gene matches. Here the CDR3 reads CSASVDRGLGTQYF. As DNA, the CDR3 is TGCAGTGCTAGTGTGGACAGGGGGCTTGGTACGCAGTATTTT.

The genes are TRBV20-1 and TRBJ1-6; unclear D gene. Germline lookup yields CDR1 DFQATT and CDR2 SNEGSKA (reference sequence). This CDR3 contains 14 residues. Trimming stripped 6 bases from V and 6 bases from J, with 15 bases between. This chain's CDR3 is CSASTPFGNSPLHF. The CDR3 nucleotides read TGCAGTGCGAGTACTCCTTTCGGTAATTCACCCCTCCACTTT.

This clone was detected a few times. V is TRBV24-1 and J is TRBJ2-3; D is perhaps TRBD2 (5 bases). The germline V and J ends were trimmed by 2 bases and 2 bases, with 10 bases remaining between them. The germline V gene encodes CDR1 KGHDR and CDR2 SFDVKD. The CDR3 spans 15 residues. Here the CDR3 reads CATSDSGRNTDTQYF. The CDR3 DNA reads TGTGCCACCAGTGATTCTGGGAGAAACACAGATACGCAGTATTTT.

This rearrangement joins TRBV5-1 to TRBJ2-2; the match to TRBD1 covers 8 bases. This CDR3 contains 16 residues. The germline CDR1 and CDR2 sequences are SGHRS and YFSETQ. V trimming: 0 bases; J trimming: 1 base; junction bases outside the gene matches: 2. The CDR3 region has the DNA TGCGCCAGCAGCTTGGGGACAGGGAAGAACACCGGGGAGCTGTTTTTT. Translation gives CASSLGTGKNTGELFF. The full variable domain, completed using reference TRBV5-1 and TRBJ2-2, is KAGVTQTPRYLIKTRGQQVTLSCSPISGHRSVSWYQQTPGQGLQFLFEYFSETQRNKGNFPGRFSGRQFSNSRSEMNVSTLELGDSALYLCASSLGTGKNTGELFFGEGSRLTVL.

The rearrangement uses TRBV7-3 and TRBJ1-4, with D uncertain. This CDR3 comprises 13 residues. CDR1 and CDR2 from the germline V gene are SGHTA and FQGTGA. V was trimmed by 6 bases and J by 8 bases, leaving 13 bases between them. CDR3 in amino acids: CASRGGIGEKLFF. The CDR3, as DNA: TGTGCCAGCAGGGGAGGAATCGGGGAAAAACTGTTTTTT.

The chain recombines TRBV5-4 with TRBJ2-3, with D maybe TRBD1 (5 bases). Looked up from germline, CDR1 is SGHNT and CDR2 is YYREEE (reference sequence). Trimming cost V 0 bases and J 2 bases, with 16 bases left between them. The length of the CDR3 is 17 residues. CDR3 protein: CASSLGTSGRVTDTQYF. Here the CDR3 DNA reads TGTGCCAGCAGCTTGGGGACGTCTGGCAGGGTCACAGATACGCAGTATTTT.

This clone occurred a few times. The J gene is TRBJ1-6, the V gene TRBV30; tentatively, D is TRBD1 (5 bases). Trimming removed 2 bases from V and 1 base from J, with 15 bases in between. CDR3 length: 17 amino acids. CDR1 and CDR2 from the germline V gene are GTSNPN and SVGIG (reference sequence). In DNA, the CDR3 is TGTGCCTGGAGTTTCCGCGGCGGGGCATCCTATAATTCACCCCTCCACTTT. It yields the protein CAWSFRGGASYNSPLHF.

The V and J genes are TRBV7-2 and TRBJ2-2; weak D call: TRBD2 (7 bases). Germline V lookup: CDR1 SGHTA, CDR2 FQGNSA. V was cut by 4 bases and J by 6 bases, with 12 bases left in between. The CDR3 consists of 14 residues. DNA for the CDR3: TGTGCCAGCAGCTACCGGGGGGCGCCCGGGGAGCTGTTTTTT. Amino acid sequence: CASSYRGAPGELFF.

The chain uses TRBV6-5 and TRBJ2-2; 8 nucleotides line up with TRBD2. V trimming: 6 bases; J trimming: 4 bases; junction bases outside the gene matches: 7. Germline values: CDR1 MNHEY, CDR2 SVGAGI. The CDR3 runs 15 residues. The CDR3 coding sequence is TGTGCCAGCAGCGGCGGGGGGATTATCACCGGGGAGCTGTTTTTT. Residues: CASSGGGIITGELFF.

The rearrangement uses TRBV18 and TRBJ2-3, with 12 bases lining up with TRBD2. CDR3 length: 17 amino acids. V lost 4 bases and J lost 7; bases outside the gene matches: 12. Germline CDR1 KGHSH, CDR2 LQKENI. The CDR3 DNA follows: TGTGCCAGCTCACTTTCTTCGGGACTAGCGGGCGCAAATACGCAGTATTTT. This sequence encodes CASSLSSGLAGANTQYF. Combining the CDR3 with reference TRBV18 and TRBJ2-3 gives the whole variable domain NAGVMQNPRHLVRRRGQEARLRCSPMKGHSHVYWYRQLPEEGLKFMVYLQKENIIDESGMPKERFSAEFPKEGPSILRIQQVVRGDSAAYFCASSLSSGLAGANTQYFGPGTRLTVL.

This chain's CDR3 is CASKEQGVTDTQYF. CDR3 bases: TGTGCCAGTAAGGAACAGGGAGTGACAGATACGCAGTATTTT. The V call is TRBV19, the J call TRBJ2-3; a possible D gene is TRBD1 (6 bases). CDR1 and CDR2 (germline): LNHDA, SQIVND (reference sequence). Trimming pared 7 bases from V and 3 bases from J, leaving 14 bases between. The CDR3 runs 14 residues.

V is TRBV11-3 and J is TRBJ2-2; 9 bases agree with TRBD1. The V segment lost 1 base and the J segment 3 bases; nucleotides outside the gene matches: 12. The CDR3 runs 19 residues. Germline V gene lookup returns CDR1 SGHNT and CDR2 YENEEA. This chain's CDR3 is CASSLGRDRASVDTGELFF. For the CDR3, the DNA is TGTGCCAGCAGCTTAGGGAGGGACAGGGCATCGGTTGACACCGGGGAGCTGTTTTTT.

The chain has TRBV19 and TRBJ1-6; D is uncertain. The length of the CDR3 is 17 residues. Germline V CDR1 and CDR2: LNHDA, SQIVND (reference sequence). V dropped 3 bases and J dropped 6 bases, with 18 bases sitting between them. This CDR3 reads CASSISAFSRSNSPLHF. DNA for the CDR3: TGTGCCAGTAGTATCTCTGCATTTTCGCGGTCTAATTCACCCCTCCACTTT.

The J gene is TRBJ2-5, the V gene TRBV5-1; 7 positions match TRBD2. With V trimmed by 4 bases and J by 5 bases, 11 bases remained unmatched. The CDR3 contains 15 residues. Germline V gene lookup returns CDR1 SGHRS and CDR2 YFSETQ. This CDR3 reads CASSARTAGGETQYF. DNA for the CDR3: TGCGCCAGCAGCGCCCGGACGGCCGGGGGGGAGACCCAGTACTTC.